The 13 T cell receptor beta chains below come from one sample, sequenced in a study of cytomegalovirus exposure and HLA in healthy donors. TCRdb's table, derived via immunoSEQ multiplex PCR, lists solely in-frame clones and lacks some. The sample has 100,000 to 120,000 clones, around 89% seen once. Source material: PBMCs. The receptors were gathered from a woman aged 30 to 39 in good health and CMV-seropositive.

The chain joins TRBV4-2 to TRBJ1-2; TRBD1 might be the D (5 bases). Germline assignment: CDR1 LGHNA and CDR2 YNFKEQ. Trimming stripped 1 base from V and 2 bases from J, with 8 bases between. This CDR3 spans 14 amino acids. CDR3 protein: CASSQGKGNYGYTF. CDR3 nucleotides: TGTGCCAGCAGCCAAGGGAAGGGGAACTATGGCTACACCTTC.

The chain uses TRBV9 and TRBJ2-5; maybe TRBD1 (5 bases). Germline V gene data show CDR1 as SGDLS and CDR2 as YYNGEE. Deletions cut 0 bases from V and 0 bases from J, with 6 bases between. This CDR3 region has 14 residues. CDR3: CASSVGTHQETQYF. The CDR3 DNA is TGTGCCAGCAGCGTAGGGACACACCAAGAGACCCAGTACTTC.

This clone turned up a few times. The J gene is TRBJ1-4, the V gene TRBV15, with D tentatively TRBD1 (5 bases). With 1 base removed from V and 1 base from J, the gap between germline ends came to 10 bases. This CDR3 has 16 residues. Germline CDR1 is LNHNV and CDR2 is YYDKDF (reference sequence). The CDR3 sequence is CATSRVVGGTNEKLFF. For the CDR3, the DNA is TGTGCCACCAGCAGAGTGGTGGGGGGAACTAATGAAAAACTGTTTTTT.

This chain links TRBV11-2 with TRBJ2-7, with TRBD2 matching over 10 bases. The CDR3 is 16 amino acids. V shed 5 bases, J shed 4 bases, and the junction held 11 bases outside the gene matches. Per the germline V gene, CDR1 is SGHAT and CDR2 is FQNNGV. The CDR3 here is CASSLPRASGSYEQYF. The DNA of the CDR3 is TGTGCCAGCAGCCTCCCTAGGGCTAGCGGGAGTTACGAGCAGTACTTC.

The chain employs TRBV5-1 and TRBJ2-3; D is perhaps TRBD1 (6 bases). CDR1 is SGHRS and CDR2 is YFSETQ in the germline V gene. The CDR3 contains 16 residues. Deletions cut 0 bases from V and 2 bases from J, with 13 bases between. CDR3 bases: TGCGCCAGCAGCTTGGGGGTACAGGGATCCACAGATACGCAGTATTTT. This gives the protein CASSLGVQGSTDTQYF.

The chain joins TRBV6-1 to TRBJ2-3, with TRBD2 matching 8 bases. J gave up 0 bases and V 8 bases, and 7 bases lay outside the gene matches. Germline V gene sequence: CDR1 MNHNS, CDR2 SASEGT. This CDR3 comprises 15 residues. The CDR3 DNA sequence: TGTGCCAGCGGCAGCGGGGGTACCAGCACAGATACGCAGTATTTT. Translation: CASGSGGTSTDTQYF.

This chain links TRBV6-5 with TRBJ1-2; 10 nucleotides align to TRBD1. V was clipped by 2 bases and J by 8 bases; unmatched bases: 2. The CDR3 contains 13 residues. Germline V CDR1 and CDR2: MNHEY, SVGAGI. Here the CDR3 DNA reads TGTGCCAGCAGTTACAAGGGACAGGGGGGCTACACCTTC. This sequence encodes CASSYKGQGGYTF.

Remarks on this clone: Other DNA sequences in the sample encode the same CDR3. V usage is TRBV27 and J usage is TRBJ1-1, with D possibly being TRBD1 (6 bases). The CDR3 is made up of 15 amino acids. Germline V gene lookup returns CDR1 MNHEY and CDR2 SMNVEV (reference sequence). V was trimmed by 4 bases and J by 1 base, leaving 13 bases between them. The CDR3 here is CASSSLDRKNTEAFF. For the CDR3, the DNA is TGTGCCAGCAGTTCCCTTGACAGGAAGAACACTGAAGCTTTCTTT.

The genes are TRBV30 and TRBJ2-7; 12 nucleotides agree with TRBD2. The CDR3 totals 14 residues. Germline V CDR1 and CDR2: GTSNPN, SVGIG (reference sequence). Trimming cost V 6 bases and J 3 bases; bases outside gene matches: 6. The CDR3 reads CACHPGLAGYEQYF. The CDR3 nucleotides are TGTGCCTGCCACCCGGGACTAGCGGGCTACGAGCAGTACTTC.

A word on this clone: An end of the junction differs from the germline gene, which may be a read error. The chain links TRBV5-3 to TRBJ1-2, with TRBD1 matching 12 bases. TRBV5-3 is noted as an ORF with a role that remains uncertain. The CDR3 spans 15 residues. Written as DNA, the CDR3 is TGTGCCAGCAGCTTCGGGACAGGGGGCGCGTATGGCTACACCTTC. Translated: CASSFGTGGAYGYTF.

The chain links TRBV2 to TRBJ1-2; tentative D call: TRBD1 (6 bases). The length of the CDR3 is 13 residues. The V gene's germline CDR1 is SNHLY and CDR2 FYNNEI. Trimming took off 7 bases at V and 4 bases at J, with 13 bases between the two ends. The DNA for the CDR3 is TGTGCCAGCAAGTACGAGGGGGTCTATGGCTACACCTTC. Its protein is CASKYEGVYGYTF. The full variable domain, rest sourced from reference TRBV2 and TRBJ1-2, is EPEVTQTPSHQVTQMGQEVILRCVPISNHLYFYWYRQILGQKVEFLVSFYNNEISEKSEIFDDQFSVERPDGSNFTLKIRSTKLEDSAMYFCASKYEGVYGYTFGSGTRLTVV.

This chain joins TRBV7-9 and TRBJ2-5, with no clear D. Germline lookup yields CDR1 SEHNR and CDR2 FQNEAQ (reference sequence). The CDR3 runs 15 residues. With 5 bases removed from V and 5 bases from J, the gap between germline ends came to 18 bases. In nucleotides, the CDR3 is TGTGCCAGCAGCCCCCAAACGGCTAGTTGGGAGACCCAGTACTTC. This sequence encodes CASSPQTASWETQYF.

V gene TRBV7-9 combines with J gene TRBJ2-1; a possible D gene is TRBD2 (6 bases). The CDR3 has 12 amino acids. V shed 5 bases and J shed 8 bases, with 10 bases lying between them. From germline, CDR1 is SEHNR and CDR2 FQNEAQ (reference sequence). CDR3 protein: CASSQEGHEQFF. In nucleotides, the CDR3 is TGTGCCAGCAGCCAGGAGGGTCATGAGCAGTTCTTC.